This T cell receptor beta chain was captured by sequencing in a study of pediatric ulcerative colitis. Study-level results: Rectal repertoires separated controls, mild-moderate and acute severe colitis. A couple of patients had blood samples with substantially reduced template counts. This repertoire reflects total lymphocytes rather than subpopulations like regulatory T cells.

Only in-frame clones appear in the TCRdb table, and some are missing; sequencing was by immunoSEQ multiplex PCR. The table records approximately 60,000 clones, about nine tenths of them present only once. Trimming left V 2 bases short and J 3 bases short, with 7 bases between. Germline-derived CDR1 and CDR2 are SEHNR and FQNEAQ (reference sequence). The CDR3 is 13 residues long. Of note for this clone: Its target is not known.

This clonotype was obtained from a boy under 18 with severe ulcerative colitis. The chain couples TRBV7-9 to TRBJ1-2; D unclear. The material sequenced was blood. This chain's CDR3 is CASSLNQDYGYTF. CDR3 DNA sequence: TGTGCCAGCAGCTTAAACCAGGACTATGGCTACACCTTC.